The subject of this entry is one TCR beta chain. This entry belongs to a study of blood T cell repertoires in COVID-19. The repertoire was sequenced with immunoSEQ multiplex PCR; TCRdb's copy has only in-frame clones and lacks some. Among about 67,000 clones listed, approximately 79% were seen once. With V trimmed by 4 bases and J by 10 bases, 18 bases remained unmatched. Germline V gene data show CDR1 as MNHEY and CDR2 as SVGEGT. The CDR3 loop spans 17 amino acids. Sequenced input: peripheral blood. The chain combines TRBV6-2 or TRBV6-3 with TRBJ2-1, with TRBD2 identical over 8 bases. This TCR came from a woman in her sixties with acute or convalescent COVID-19. CDR3 bases: TGTGCCAGCAGTTCAGCATCAGCCGGGACTAGTTTTCGGGAGCAGTTCTTC. This gives the protein CASSSASAGTSFREQFF.